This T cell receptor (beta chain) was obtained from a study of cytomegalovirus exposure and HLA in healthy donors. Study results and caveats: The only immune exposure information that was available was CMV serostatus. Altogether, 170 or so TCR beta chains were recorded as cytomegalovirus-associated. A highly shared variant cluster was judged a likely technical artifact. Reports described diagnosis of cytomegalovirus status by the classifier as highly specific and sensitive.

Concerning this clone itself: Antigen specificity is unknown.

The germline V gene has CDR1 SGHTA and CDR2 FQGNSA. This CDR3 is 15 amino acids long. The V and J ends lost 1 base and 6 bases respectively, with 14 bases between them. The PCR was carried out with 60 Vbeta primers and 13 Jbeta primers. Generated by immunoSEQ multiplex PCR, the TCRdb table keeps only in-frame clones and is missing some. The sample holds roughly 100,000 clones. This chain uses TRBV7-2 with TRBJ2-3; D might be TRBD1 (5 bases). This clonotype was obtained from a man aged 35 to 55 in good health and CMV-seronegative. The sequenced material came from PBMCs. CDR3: CASSLEGAGLDTQYF. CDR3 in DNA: TGTGCCAGCAGCTTAGAAGGGGCAGGGTTGGATACGCAGTATTTT.